Presented here are 22 T cell receptor beta chains from one specimen sequenced in a study of blood T cell repertoires in COVID-19. Some clones are missing from TCRdb's copy, which holds only in-frame ones; the method was immunoSEQ multiplex PCR. The sample includes around 200,000 clones, roughly 84% seen only once; the top ten take about 20%. Sample: peripheral blood. The receptor set was obtained from a person aged 70 to 85 with COVID-19, enrolled during active disease.

The chain is built from TRBV7-9 and TRBJ2-1; 7 bases are a match to TRBD2. V was pared by 3 bases and J by 9 bases, with 8 bases of the junction left unmatched. Germline V gene data show CDR1 as SEHNR and CDR2 as FQNEAQ (reference sequence). This CDR3 has 14 amino acids. The DNA for the CDR3 is TGTGCCAGCAGCTTCCCGGGAGGTGCCCTTGAGCAGTTCTTC. Encoded protein: CASSFPGGALEQFF.

The chain uses TRBV7-3 and TRBJ2-2; a possible D gene is TRBD2 (6 bases). Trimming stripped 4 bases from V and 4 bases from J, with 22 bases between. The CDR3 spans 18 residues. The V gene's germline CDR1 is SGHTA and CDR2 FQGTGA. The CDR3 sequence is CASSYSKEGRGVTGELFF. The CDR3 DNA is TGTGCCAGCAGCTACTCAAAGGAGGGGCGGGGAGTCACCGGGGAGCTGTTTTTT.

This clone was detected a few times. The chain carries TRBV20-1 and TRBJ1-1, with a possible D match to TRBD1 (6 bases). V shed 3 bases and J shed 3 bases, with 11 bases lying between them. This CDR3 spans 13 amino acids. Germline assignment: CDR1 DFQATT and CDR2 SNEGSKA (reference sequence). The CDR3 nucleotides are TGCAGTGCTAGTGCAGGGGAAGACACTGAAGCTTTCTTT. Translating gives CSASAGEDTEAFF.

The V call is TRBV19, the J call TRBJ1-1; 8 positions match TRBD1. V was pared by 8 bases and J by 1 base, with 15 bases of the junction left unmatched. The CDR3 runs 17 residues. The germline V gene encodes CDR1 LNHDA and CDR2 SQIVND (reference sequence). CDR3 region: CASYPKPRTGPNTEAFF. In DNA, the CDR3 is TGTGCCAGTTACCCAAAGCCCCGGACAGGGCCGAACACTGAAGCTTTCTTT.

The rearrangement joins TRBV12-2 to TRBJ1-5. TRBV12-2 is a pseudogene. CDR3 length equals 16 residues. In DNA, the CDR3 is TGTGCAAGTCGCTTATCGTATCTAGGTGGCAATCAGCCCCAGCATTTT. Protein sequence: CASRLSYLGGNQPQHF.

This rearrangement joins TRBV7-9 to TRBJ2-7; D might be TRBD1 (6 bases). Germline V gives CDR1 SEHNR, CDR2 FQNEAQ (reference sequence). The CDR3 is made up of 15 amino acids. Trimming stripped 5 bases from V and 3 bases from J, with 17 bases between. In nucleotides, the CDR3 is TGTGCCAGCAGCCCTCCGACGACAGGACACTACGAGCAGTACTTC. It yields the protein CASSPPTTGHYEQYF.

J is TRBJ2-1 and V is TRBV5-5; 7 bases line up with TRBD1. The CDR3 loop spans 14 amino acids. Unmatched junction bases numbered 3, after V lost 4 bases and J lost 2 bases. Germline V lookup: CDR1 SGHKS, CDR2 YYEKEE (reference sequence). The CDR3 bases are TGTGCCAGCAGCCCCGGGACAGCCTACAATGAGCAGTTCTTC. Its translation: CASSPGTAYNEQFF.

The chain joins TRBV28 to TRBJ1-5, with TRBD1 matching over 7 bases. The CDR3 loop spans 13 amino acids. The V segment lost 6 bases and the J segment 4 bases; nucleotides outside the gene matches: 3. The V gene's germline CDR1 is MDHEN and CDR2 SYDVKM. CDR3 sequence (DNA): TGTGCCAGCAGGGAGGGGGCGAATCAGCCCCAGCATTTT. It specifies CASREGANQPQHF.

The chain carries TRBV2 and TRBJ1-4; D perhaps matches TRBD1 (6 bases). Trimming took off 4 bases at V and 5 bases at J, with 14 bases between the two ends. The CDR3 loop spans 15 amino acids. Germline V lookup: CDR1 SNHLY, CDR2 FYNNEI. DNA of the CDR3: TGTGCCAGCAGTGTTGGCGGGGGCTGGAATGAAAAACTGTTTTTT. It specifies CASSVGGGWNEKLFF.

The V and J genes are TRBV6-5 and TRBJ1-2, with TRBD1 as a possible D gene (5 bases). Trimming left V 5 bases short and J 6 bases short, with 19 bases between. Germline CDR1 is MNHEY and CDR2 is SVGAGI. The CDR3 runs 15 residues. CDR3 sequence reads: CASSHTPRGIDGYTF. CDR3 in DNA: TGTGCCAGCAGTCATACCCCCCGGGGGATTGATGGCTACACCTTC.

This rearrangement joins TRBV19 to TRBJ2-3, with D perhaps TRBD1 (5 bases). The CDR3 extends over 15 amino acids. From germline, CDR1 is LNHDA and CDR2 SQIVND (reference sequence). V lost 2 bases to trimming and J lost 2 bases, with 11 bases between them. The CDR3 DNA is TGTGCCAGTAGTATATCCGGACAAATCACAGATACGCAGTATTTT. It translates to CASSISGQITDTQYF. Using reference TRBV19 and TRBJ2-3 for the parts outside the CDR3, the full variable domain is DGGITQSPKYLFRKEGQNVTLSCEQNLNHDAMYWYRQDPGQGLRLIYYSQIVNDFQKGDIAEGYSVSREKKESFPLTVTSAQKNPTAFYLCASSISGQITDTQYFGPGTRLTVL.

This sequence joins TRBV30 and TRBJ2-5, with 10 bases identical to TRBD1. Per germline, CDR1 GTSNPN and CDR2 SVGIG (reference sequence). The CDR3 length is 14 residues. Trimming cost V 3 bases and J 4 bases; bases outside gene matches: 5. The CDR3 sequence: CAWSLGTGVETQYF. CDR3 sequence (DNA): TGTGCCTGGAGCCTAGGGACAGGGGTAGAGACCCAGTACTTC.

The chain is built from TRBV5-6 and TRBJ1-6, with TRBD1 matching 8 bases. CDR3 length: 16 amino acids. Trimming took 3 bases from V and 4 from J; bases not matched to a gene: 6. Per the germline V gene, CDR1 is SGHDT and CDR2 is YYEEEE. Here the CDR3 reads CASSSSGQGYNSPLHF. In DNA, the CDR3 is TGTGCCAGCAGCTCAAGCGGACAGGGATATAATTCACCCCTCCACTTT.

CDR3 amino acids: CASSPLGALSSEQYF. CDR3 nucleotide sequence: TGTGCCAGCAGTCCTTTGGGGGCCCTAAGTAGCGAGCAGTACTTC. V usage is TRBV27 and J usage is TRBJ2-7; D may be TRBD1 (6 bases). V was trimmed by 5 bases and J by 6 bases, leaving 20 bases between them. The length of the CDR3 is 15 residues. CDR1 and CDR2 (germline): MNHEY, SMNVEV (reference sequence).

This chain joins TRBV19 and TRBJ1-4, with 7 bases fitting TRBD1. CDR3 length equals 16 residues. From germline, CDR1 is LNHDA and CDR2 SQIVND (reference sequence). The ends lost 3 bases at V and 8 bases at J; junction bases unmatched: 12. The CDR3 is CASSMAVGQVREKLFF. In nucleotides, the CDR3 is TGTGCCAGTAGTATGGCCGTCGGACAGGTGCGAGAAAAACTGTTTTTT. Supplemented by reference TRBV19 and TRBJ1-4, the full variable domain reads DGGITQSPKYLFRKEGQNVTLSCEQNLNHDAMYWYRQDPGQGLRLIYYSQIVNDFQKGDIAEGYSVSREKKESFPLTVTSAQKNPTAFYLCASSMAVGQVREKLFFGSGTQLSVL.

The count of this clone is one. The V and J genes are TRBV28 and TRBJ2-1; 9 bases map to TRBD2. CDR1 and CDR2 (germline): MDHEN, SYDVKM. CDR3 length equals 14 residues. J gave up 4 bases and V 6 bases, and 4 bases lay outside the gene matches. CDR3 amino acids: CASSLSGGYNEQFF. CDR3 nucleotide sequence: TGTGCCAGCAGCCTTAGCGGGGGATACAATGAGCAGTTCTTC.

The sample holds a few counts of this clone. The V call is TRBV5-4, the J call TRBJ2-5, with TRBD2 as a possible D gene (6 bases). The CDR3 is 15 residues long. V was shortened by 0 bases and J by 4 bases, with 13 bases between the two germline ends. Germline V CDR1 and CDR2: SGHNT, YYREEE (reference sequence). CDR3 bases: TGTGCCAGCAGCTTGGTCGCCGGGGGAAGAGAGACCCAGTACTTC. It yields the protein CASSLVAGGRETQYF.

Only a few counts were recorded for this clone. For the CDR3, the DNA is TGTGCCACCAGCAGGGACAGTAATTCACCCCTCCACTTT. The encoded protein is CATSRDSNSPLHF. The genes are TRBV15 and TRBJ1-6; D possibly corresponds to TRBD1 (6 bases). The CDR3 contains 13 residues. Germline V gives CDR1 LNHNV, CDR2 YYDKDF (reference sequence). V was clipped by 3 bases and J by 6 bases, with 6 bases between them.

The chain is built from TRBV28 and TRBJ1-1; D gene unclear. From germline, CDR1 is MDHEN and CDR2 SYDVKM. The CDR3 is 13 amino acids. The V end was cut by 4 bases, the J end by 6 bases, with 12 bases between. CDR3 residues: CASSSIMGAEAFF. The CDR3 coding sequence is TGTGCCAGCAGTTCCATCATGGGAGCTGAAGCTTTCTTT.

The rearrangement uses TRBV7-9 and TRBJ2-3; TRBD1 matches 8 bases. J lost 4 bases, V lost 3 bases, and 6 bases had no gene match. The CDR3 has 15 amino acids. The germline V gene encodes CDR1 SEHNR and CDR2 FQNEAQ (reference sequence). DNA of the CDR3: TGTGCCAGCAGCTTGCGGACAGGGAACGCAGATACGCAGTATTTT. Encoded protein: CASSLRTGNADTQYF.

The chain links TRBV4-3 to TRBJ1-2; the D gene is possibly TRBD1 (5 bases). Per the germline V gene, CDR1 is LGHNA and CDR2 is YSLEER. The CDR3 sequence is 15 residues long. Trimming cost V 1 base and J 4 bases, with 13 bases left between them. CDR3 DNA: TGCGCCAGCAGCCAAGTTGGGGGAGGTCGCTATGGCTACACCTTC. Encoded protein: CASSQVGGGRYGYTF.

The chain uses TRBV7-3 and TRBJ2-1; D unclear. Per the germline V gene, CDR1 is SGHTA and CDR2 is FQGTGA. The CDR3 totals 14 residues. Between the trimmed V and J ends, which lost 5 bases and 2 bases, there was a span of 10 bases. The DNA for the CDR3 is TGTGCCAGCAGCAAAAGCCCTGCCTACAATGAGCAGTTCTTC. It translates to CASSKSPAYNEQFF. The full variable domain, in which reference TRBV7-3 and TRBJ2-1 provide the parts outside the CDR3, is GAGVSQTPSNKVTEKGKYVELRCDPISGHTALYWYRQSLGQGPEFLIYFQGTGAADDSGLPNDRFFAVRPEGSVSTLKIQRTERGDSAVYLCASSKSPAYNEQFFGPGTRLTVL.